This entry lists 25 T cell receptor beta chains sequenced from one sample in a study of blood T cell repertoires in COVID-19. Sequencing used immunoSEQ multiplex PCR; TCRdb keeps in-frame clones, though not all of them. The sample includes more than 95,000 clones, roughly 89% of them seen just once. Sequenced input: peripheral blood. The origin of the receptors is a human donor in a cohort sampled during active COVID-19.

The genes are TRBV6-5 and TRBJ1-6; 7 bases are a match to TRBD1. J was trimmed by 9 bases and V by 2 bases; bases with no gene match: 7. CDR1 MNHEY and CDR2 SVGAGI come from the germline V gene. This CDR3 region has 15 residues. The CDR3 DNA is TGTGCCAGCAGTTACCAAAGACAGGGCGTTTCACCCCTCCACTTT. It yields the protein CASSYQRQGVSPLHF.

The chain carries TRBV7-3 and TRBJ2-1; 10 positions match TRBD2. Losses at the gene ends were 0 bases for V and 8 bases for J; bases not matched to a gene: 7. Germline lookup yields CDR1 SGHTA and CDR2 FQGTGA. The CDR3 loop spans 16 amino acids. CDR3: CASSLTSGTSDYEQFF. CDR3 DNA sequence: TGTGCCAGCAGCTTAACCTCCGGGACTAGCGATTATGAGCAGTTCTTC.

The V and J genes are TRBV6-6 and TRBJ2-7; D may be TRBD2 (5 bases). This CDR3 comprises 13 residues. CDR1 is MNHNY, CDR2 SVGAGI, per germline (reference sequence). V was pared by 2 bases and J by 7 bases, with 12 bases between. CDR3 loop: CASSYNGPGEQYF. DNA of the CDR3: TGTGCCAGCAGTTACAACGGTCCGGGAGAGCAGTACTTC.

This clone was seen only a few times. The chain links TRBV7-8 to TRBJ2-7; D is perhaps TRBD2 (6 bases). V was clipped by 5 bases and J by 4 bases, with 21 bases between them. The germline V gene encodes CDR1 SGHVS and CDR2 FQNEAQ. The CDR3 is made up of 16 amino acids. CDR3 nucleotides: TGTGCCAGCAGCCGTGCGGAGGGGCCGGGTAGTTACGAGCAGTACTTC. This encodes CASSRAEGPGSYEQYF.

The chain couples TRBV11-3 to TRBJ2-1, with 11 bases aligning to TRBD2. The germline CDR1 and CDR2 sequences are SGHNT and YENEEA. The CDR3 has 17 amino acids. V shed 5 bases, J shed 8 bases, and the junction held 14 bases outside the gene matches. CDR3 sequence (DNA): TGTGCCAGCAGCCCTCTAGCGGGAGGCTACAGGACGGATGAGCAGTTCTTC. Translated: CASSPLAGGYRTDEQFF.

The chain employs TRBV28 and TRBJ1-5; weak D call: TRBD1 (6 bases). Trimming cost V 2 bases and J 2 bases, with 13 bases left between them. Germline assignment: CDR1 MDHEN and CDR2 SYDVKM. This CDR3 contains 16 residues. The DNA of the CDR3 is TGTGCCAGCAGTTTACTTGGGGGCCCGGGCAATCAGCCCCAGCATTTT. It codes for CASSLLGGPGNQPQHF.

This chain joins TRBV29-1 and TRBJ2-3; D is undetermined. Germline V gene lookup returns CDR1 SQVTM and CDR2 ANQGSEA. CDR3 size: 11 residues. V lost 6 bases to trimming and J lost 5 bases, with 9 bases between them. The CDR3 region is CSVRVGDTQYF. DNA of the CDR3: TGCAGCGTCCGAGTTGGAGATACGCAGTATTTT.

This clone came up a few times. This chain joins TRBV18 and TRBJ1-5; D ambiguous. Between the trimmed V and J ends, which lost 2 bases and 4 bases, there was a span of 6 bases. Germline values: CDR1 KGHSH, CDR2 LQKENI. The CDR3 loop spans 13 amino acids. The CDR3 DNA is TGTGCCAGCTCACCAGGAGGGAATCAGCCCCAGCATTTT. Residues: CASSPGGNQPQHF. The complete variable domain, with remaining parts taken from reference TRBV18 and TRBJ1-5, reads NAGVMQNPRHLVRRRGQEARLRCSPMKGHSHVYWYRQLPEEGLKFMVYLQKENIIDESGMPKERFSAEFPKEGPSILRIQQVVRGDSAAYFCASSPGGNQPQHFGDGTRLSIL.

The genes are TRBV3-1 (or the pseudogene TRBV3-2) and TRBJ1-3; no definite D call. Germline V lookup: CDR1 LGHDT, CDR2 YNNKEL (reference sequence). The CDR3 contains 14 residues. V gave up 0 bases and J gave up 4 bases, with 7 bases separating them. CDR3 in DNA: TGTGCCAGCAGCCAAGATGCGGTAGGAAACACCATATATTTT. It yields the protein CASSQDAVGNTIYF.

This clone was recorded only once. The gene calls are TRBV5-6 and TRBJ2-2; 10 nucleotides line up with TRBD1. Germline V gene data show CDR1 as SGHDT and CDR2 as YYEEEE. The CDR3 has 17 residues. Unmatched junction bases numbered 9, after V lost 4 bases and J lost 3 bases. For the CDR3, the DNA is TGTGCCAGCAGCCGACTCGGTGGACAGGGGGACACCGGGGAGCTGTTTTTT. Protein product: CASSRLGGQGDTGELFF.

The chain uses TRBV29-1 and TRBJ2-7; D remains ambiguous. Germline V gene sequence: CDR1 SQVTM, CDR2 ANQGSEA. The CDR3 covers 14 residues. V lost 7 bases and J lost 5, with 21 bases in between. The DNA of the CDR3 is TGCAGCGCTACCCCATCCCTTCCAGCGAACGAGCAGTACTTC. Translation: CSATPSLPANEQYF.

This chain connects TRBV12-2 to TRBJ1-1; TRBD1 is the table's D call, not checked against the DNA. TRBV12-2 has pseudogene status. This CDR3 spans 18 amino acids. The CDR3 region has the DNA TGTGCAAGTCGCTCTCGGGTTGGGACAGCCGCCTTGGACACTGAAGCTTTCTTT. It specifies CASRSRVGTAALDTEAFF.

The chain carries TRBV13 and TRBJ2-7; TRBD1 might be the D (7 bases). The CDR3 runs 14 residues. V was pared by 8 bases and J by 1 base, with 15 bases between. Per germline, CDR1 PRHDT and CDR2 FYEKMQ (reference sequence). The CDR3 region has the DNA TGTGCCAGCCGGGAGACAGGGCTTTCCTACGAGCAGTACTTC. Encoded protein: CASRETGLSYEQYF. Using reference TRBV13 and TRBJ2-7 for the parts outside the CDR3, the full variable domain is AAGVIQSPRHLIKEKRETATLKCYPIPRHDTVYWYQQGPGQDPQFLISFYEKMQSDKGSIPDRFSAQQFSDYHSELNMSSLELGDSALYFCASRETGLSYEQYFGPGTRLTVT.

This clone has just one count. CDR3 DNA: TGTGCCAGCAGCGAACAGGGGACGAACACCGGGGAGCTGTTTTTT. This codes for CASSEQGTNTGELFF. V gene TRBV2 combines with J gene TRBJ2-2; 7 bases line up with TRBD1. V shed 6 bases and J 0 bases; nucleotides not matched to a gene: 4. The V gene's germline CDR1 is SNHLY and CDR2 FYNNEI. CDR3 length: 15 amino acids.

The chain combines TRBV2 with TRBJ2-4; 10 bases are a match to TRBD2. Germline values: CDR1 SNHLY, CDR2 FYNNEI. The CDR3 has 14 residues. V lost 8 bases to trimming and J lost 7 bases; unmatched junction nucleotides: 8. The CDR3 nucleotides are TGTGCCAGCTCTCTAGCGGGGGTAGCCAACATTCAGTACTTC. As protein: CASSLAGVANIQYF.

The V call is TRBV11-2, the J call TRBJ1-1, with unresolved D. The CDR3 has 14 residues. Trimming removed 2 bases at V and 2 bases at J, with 9 bases between. Germline values: CDR1 SGHAT, CDR2 FQNNGV. The CDR3 loop reads CASSLKLLNTEAFF. The CDR3 DNA reads TGTGCCAGCAGCTTAAAGTTGCTAAACACTGAAGCTTTCTTT.

This clone appeared a few times. The J gene is TRBJ1-1, the V gene TRBV5-1; D is uncertain. Germline V gene lookup returns CDR1 SGHRS and CDR2 YFSETQ. V dropped 4 bases and J dropped 8 bases, with 9 bases sitting between them. The CDR3 is 11 amino acids. CDR3 coding DNA: TGCGCCAGCAGCGATGCAGTAGAAGCTTTCTTT. Its protein is CASSDAVEAFF.

J is TRBJ1-5 and V is TRBV19; tentatively, D is TRBD1 (5 bases). This CDR3 contains 14 residues. V was shortened by 7 bases and J by 0 bases, with 10 bases between the two germline ends. The germline CDR1 and CDR2 sequences are LNHDA and SQIVND (reference sequence). CDR3 sequence (DNA): TGTGCCAGTAAACGGGGGGATAGCAATCAGCCCCAGCATTTT. This codes for CASKRGDSNQPQHF. The whole variable domain, remainder taken from reference TRBV19 and TRBJ1-5, is DGGITQSPKYLFRKEGQNVTLSCEQNLNHDAMYWYRQDPGQGLRLIYYSQIVNDFQKGDIAEGYSVSREKKESFPLTVTSAQKNPTAFYLCASKRGDSNQPQHFGDGTRLSIL.

This sequence joins TRBV18 and TRBJ1-1; possibly TRBD1 for D (5 bases). CDR3 length: 15 residues. Germline CDR1 is KGHSH and CDR2 is LQKENI. Between the trimmed V and J ends, which lost 3 bases and 10 bases, there was a span of 21 bases. For the CDR3, the DNA is TGTGCCAGCTCACCCGTCGACAGAAACGGCCCTGGAGCTTTCTTT. It translates to CASSPVDRNGPGAFF.

The rearrangement uses TRBV5-1 and TRBJ1-4; D is unclear. This CDR3 is built from 17 residues. V dropped 5 bases and J dropped 0 bases, with 17 bases sitting between them. Germline CDR1 reads SGHRS; CDR2 reads YFSETQ. CDR3 amino acids: CASRSGEPGSTNEKLFF. Written as DNA, the CDR3 is TGCGCCAGCAGGTCCGGGGAGCCAGGATCAACTAATGAAAAACTGTTTTTT.

Ten or more counts support this clone. This rearrangement joins TRBV28 to TRBJ1-2; TRBD1 agrees at 8 bases. V lost 5 bases to trimming and J lost 5 bases; unmatched junction nucleotides: 7. Germline-derived CDR1 and CDR2 are MDHEN and SYDVKM. The CDR3 has 14 amino acids. The DNA for the CDR3 is TGTGCCAGCAGTCCCGGGACAGGTAGTTATGGCTACACCTTC. Translation: CASSPGTGSYGYTF.

The chain uses TRBV19 and TRBJ2-2; the D is unclear. The CDR3 length is 14 residues. Trimming pared 5 bases from V and 6 bases from J, leaving 13 bases between. CDR1 is LNHDA and CDR2 is SQIVND in the germline V gene (reference sequence). The CDR3 DNA reads as TGTGCCAGTAGTGACGGGTTCGGTGCCGGGGAGCTGTTTTTT. This translates into CASSDGFGAGELFF. The complete variable domain, with remaining parts taken from reference TRBV19 and TRBJ2-2, reads DGGITQSPKYLFRKEGQNVTLSCEQNLNHDAMYWYRQDPGQGLRLIYYSQIVNDFQKGDIAEGYSVSREKKESFPLTVTSAQKNPTAFYLCASSDGFGAGELFFGEGSRLTVL.

This clone was recorded only once. J is TRBJ1-1 and V is TRBV9, with D possibly matching TRBD1 (6 bases). Between the trimmed V and J ends, which lost 0 bases and 5 bases, there was a span of 11 bases. Germline V lookup: CDR1 SGDLS, CDR2 YYNGEE. The CDR3 length is 14 residues. Here the CDR3 reads CASSVGSGVTEAFF. CDR3 coding DNA: TGTGCCAGCAGCGTAGGATCAGGGGTGACTGAAGCTTTCTTT.

The chain uses TRBV6-5 and TRBJ2-5; perhaps TRBD2 as D (5 bases). The CDR3 covers 14 residues. Germline assignment: CDR1 MNHEY and CDR2 SVGAGI. Trimming took off 5 bases at V and 4 bases at J, with 14 bases between the two ends. The CDR3 is CASSPTLGRETQYF. The CDR3 coding sequence is TGTGCCAGCAGTCCTACACTAGGTCGAGAGACCCAGTACTTC.

The chain links TRBV6-1 to TRBJ1-5; 10 bases are a match to TRBD1. The J segment lost 2 bases and the V segment lost 2 bases, leaving 3 bases of the junction unmatched. The CDR3 loop spans 16 amino acids. The germline V gene has CDR1 MNHNS and CDR2 SASEGT. CDR3 nucleotides: TGTGCCAGCAGTGAATTGGGACAGGGGCGCAATCAGCCCCAGCATTTT. Translation gives CASSELGQGRNQPQHF.